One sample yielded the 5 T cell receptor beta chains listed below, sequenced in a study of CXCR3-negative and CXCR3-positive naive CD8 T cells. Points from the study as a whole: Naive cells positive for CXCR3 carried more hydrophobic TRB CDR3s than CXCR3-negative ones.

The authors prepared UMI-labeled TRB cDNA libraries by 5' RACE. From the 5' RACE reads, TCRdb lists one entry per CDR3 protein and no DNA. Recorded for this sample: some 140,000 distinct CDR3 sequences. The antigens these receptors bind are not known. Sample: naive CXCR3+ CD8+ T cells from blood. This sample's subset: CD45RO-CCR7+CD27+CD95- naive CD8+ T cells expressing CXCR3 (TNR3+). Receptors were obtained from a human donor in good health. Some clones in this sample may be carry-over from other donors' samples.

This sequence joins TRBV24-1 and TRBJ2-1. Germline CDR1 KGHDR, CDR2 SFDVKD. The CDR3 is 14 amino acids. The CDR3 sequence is CATSDHYEVDEQFF.

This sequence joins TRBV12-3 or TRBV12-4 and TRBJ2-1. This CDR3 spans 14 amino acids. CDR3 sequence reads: CASSPRTASNEQFF.

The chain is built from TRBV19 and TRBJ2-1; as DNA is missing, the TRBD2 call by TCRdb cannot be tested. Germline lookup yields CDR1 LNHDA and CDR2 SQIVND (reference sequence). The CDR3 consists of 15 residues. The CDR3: CASTLGLSPAAEQFF.

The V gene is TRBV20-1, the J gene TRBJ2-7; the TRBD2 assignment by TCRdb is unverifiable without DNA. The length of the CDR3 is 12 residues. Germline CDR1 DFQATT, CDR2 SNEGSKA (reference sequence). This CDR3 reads CSAGRDHYEQYF.

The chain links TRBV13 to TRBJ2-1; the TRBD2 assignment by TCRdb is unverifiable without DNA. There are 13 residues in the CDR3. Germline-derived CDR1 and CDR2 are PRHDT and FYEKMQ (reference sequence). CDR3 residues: CASSSWTENEQFF.